This record looks at one T cell receptor (beta chain) sequence and its context. What it binds is unknown. Recipients boosted at about 4 weeks or about 12 weeks are pooled. Germline V lookup: CDR1 LNHDA, CDR2 SQIVND (reference sequence). This CDR3 is 15 amino acids long. The J segment lost 2 bases and the V segment lost 5 bases, leaving 7 bases of the junction unmatched. The data belong to a study of T cell responses to AZD1222 COVID-19 vaccine. Study-wide points: There were repertoire samples only from the period after the peak T cell response.

Measured with immunoSEQ multiplex PCR; TCRdb has only the in-frame clones, and not every one. The sample holds about 40,000 clones; over 80% are singletons and the top ten take 15% to 20%. The V call is TRBV19, the J call TRBJ1-1; 8 nucleotides align to TRBD1. The receptor was derived from an adult who received the AZD1222 COVID-19 vaccine. This material consisted of peripheral blood, taken 28 days after the second AZD1222 dose. CDR3 DNA sequence: TGTGCCAGTAGTCCCCAGGCAGGGGGCAACACTGAAGCTTTCTTT. Residues: CASSPQAGGNTEAFF. Complete variable domain (other parts from reference TRBV19 and TRBJ1-1): DGGITQSPKYLFRKEGQNVTLSCEQNLNHDAMYWYRQDPGQGLRLIYYSQIVNDFQKGDIAEGYSVSREKKESFPLTVTSAQKNPTAFYLCASSPQAGGNTEAFFGQGTRLTVV.